This is a list of T cell receptor beta chains from one sample in a study of Ad26.COV2.S vaccination and SARS-CoV-2 variants. Data came from immunoSEQ multiplex PCR; TCRdb stores just in-frame clones and leaves some out. The table shows more than 400,000 clones, with about nine tenths occurring only once. This sample comprised peripheral blood, obtained in a trial of Ad26.COV2.S vaccine versus placebo. The receptors shown here come from a person aged 18-65 years who received the Ad26.COV2.S COVID-19 vaccine or a placebo. The CDR3 runs from the conserved cysteine through the conserved F or W. The order of the fields is J gene, D gene, V gene, clone size, CDR3 protein, CDR3 DNA. D genes are given only for firm matches. Clone size appears in some rows only: once, few, many, or a class for an expanded clone.

TRBJ2-7 | TRBD1 | TRBV6-2/TRBV6-3 | once | CASSHAGTGNNEQYF | TGTGCCAGCAGCCATGCAGGGACAGGGAATAACGAGCAGTACTTC
TRBJ2-3 | . | TRBV19 | . | CASSPGGPSDTQYF | TGTGCCAGTTCCCCCGGGGGCCCCTCCGATACGCAGTATTTT
TRBJ1-6 | . | TRBV7-2 | . | CASSLGGVVNSPLHF | TGTGCCAGCAGCTTAGGGGGGGTCGTTAATTCACCCCTCCACTTT
TRBJ1-2 | . | TRBV12-3/TRBV12-4 | . | CALVRGNYGYTF | TGTGCCCTCGTCAGAGGGAACTATGGCTACACCTTC
TRBJ1-2 | TRBD1 | TRBV7-9 | once | CASSLAGGQLYGYTF | TGTGCCAGCAGCTTAGCGGGGGGACAGTTGTATGGCTACACCTTC
TRBJ2-3 | . | TRBV19 | . | CASSPRVMGTDTQYF | TGTGCCAGTAGTCCCCGCGTGATGGGCACAGATACGCAGTATTTT
TRBJ2-2 | . | TRBV9 | . | CASSWDASGELFF | TGTGCCAGCAGTTGGGATGCCTCCGGGGAGCTGTTTTTT
TRBJ1-5 | . | TRBV10-3 | . | CAMTDQGTYPQHF | TGTGCCATGACGGACCAGGGTACGTATCCCCAGCATTTT
TRBJ1-1 | . | TRBV7-2 | . | CASSLERGSEAFF | TGTGCCAGCAGCTTAGAACGGGGGTCTGAAGCTTTCTTT
TRBJ2-1 | . | TRBV6-5 | . | CASGGLNEQFF | TGTGCCAGCGGGGGCCTCAATGAGCAGTTCTTC
TRBJ2-7 | TRBD1 | TRBV29-1 | . | CSAMDRGGGEQYF | TGCAGCGCGATGGACAGGGGAGGAGGCGAGCAGTACTTC
TRBJ2-1 | . | TRBV7-9 | . | CAVPQGGEQFF | TGTGCCGTACCCCAGGGTGGTGAGCAGTTCTTC
TRBJ2-7 | . | TRBV7-2 | . | CASSSGSAYEQYF | TGTGCCAGCAGCTCGGGCTCGGCCTACGAGCAGTACTTC
TRBJ1-4 | TRBD1 | TRBV6-2/TRBV6-3 | . | CASSSEGPGQTKKLFF | TGTGCCAGCAGTTCCGAGGGCCCGGGACAGACGAAAAAACTGTTTTTT
TRBJ1-2 | . | TRBV7-9 | . | CASSLTQANYGYTF | TGTGCCAGCAGCTTAACACAGGCGAACTATGGCTACACCTTC
TRBJ2-7 | . | TRBV28 | . | CASRRPGGASYEQYF | TGTGCCAGCAGACGTCCGGGGGGCGCCTCCTACGAGCAGTACTTC
TRBJ1-4 | . | TRBV5-5 | . | CASSFSGGAFGKLFF | TGTGCCAGCAGCTTCTCCGGGGGCGCATTTGGAAAACTGTTTTTT
TRBJ1-5 | TRBD1 | TRBV28 | . | CASRTAGTGNQPQHF | TGTGCCAGCAGGACTGCCGGGACAGGGAATCAGCCCCAGCATTTT
TRBJ2-7 | TRBD1 | TRBV9 | . | CASSVLGTGHEQYF | TGTGCCAGCAGCGTACTAGGGACAGGGCACGAGCAGTACTTC
TRBJ1-6 | TRBD1 | TRBV7-9 | . | CASSDRDREDPPLHF | TGTGCCAGCAGCGACCGGGACAGGGAGGATCCACCCCTCCACTTT
TRBJ1-5 | TRBD1 | TRBV4-3 | . | CASSQDATGGNQPQHF | TGCGCCAGCAGCCAAGATGCGACAGGGGGCAATCAGCCCCAGCATTTT
TRBJ2-3 | . | TRBV4-3 | once | CASSQRQASTDTQYF | TGCGCCAGCAGCCAAAGACAGGCTAGCACAGATACGCAGTATTTT
TRBJ1-3 | . | TRBV28 | . | CASSGPGNTIYF | TGTGCCAGCAGCGGACCTGGAAACACCATATATTTT
TRBJ1-1 | . | TRBV18 | . | CASSLREGPAEAFF | TGTGCCAGCTCACTACGGGAGGGGCCGGCTGAAGCTTTCTTT
TRBJ1-3 | . | TRBV2 | . | CASNGGTSGNTIYF | TGTGCCAGCAACGGGGGAACCTCTGGAAACACCATATATTTT
TRBJ1-1 | TRBD1 | TRBV19 | . | CASSVKTGTAGTEAFF | TGTGCCAGTAGTGTAAAGACCGGGACAGCGGGCACTGAAGCTTTCTTT
TRBJ2-2 | . | TRBV5-1 | . | CASSPRPGNGGELFF | TGCGCCAGCAGCCCCAGACCTGGAAACGGGGGGGAGCTGTTTTTT
TRBJ1-2 | . | TRBV30 | . | CAWAVEWGRGSLYGYTF | TGTGCCTGGGCCGTAGAGTGGGGGAGGGGGTCCCTCTATGGCTACACCTTC
TRBJ1-4 | . | TRBV6-1 | . | CASSETRGSEKLFF | TGTGCCAGCAGTGAAACAAGGGGTAGTGAAAAACTGTTTTTT
TRBJ2-5 | TRBD2 | TRBV5-1 | . | CASSLEGSGGAGETQYF | TGCGCCAGCAGCTTGGAAGGTAGCGGGGGGGCAGGTGAGACCCAGTACTTC
TRBJ2-5 | . | TRBV7-2 | . | CASSFQETQYF | TGTGCCAGCAGCTTCCAAGAGACCCAGTACTTC